This T cell receptor (beta chain) derives from a study of T cells after yellow fever vaccination. As concerns this clonotype: Its matching antigen is unknown.

5'RACE template switching added a universal primer site and UMIs to TCR cDNA. TCRdb re-called the 5' RACE reads with MiXCR, one entry per CDR3 protein. The data contain hundreds of thousands of distinct CDR3 sequences, approximately 19% of them singletons. V lost 8 bases, J lost 7 bases, and 5 bases stayed unmatched. This CDR3 region has 13 residues. Germline CDR1 MNHEY, CDR2 SMNVEV (reference sequence). Study-level results: Clones from primary vaccination mostly reappeared after the booster (approximately 96% CD4, about 85% CD8).

Specimen: PBMCs, collected before the yellow fever booster vaccination. The V gene is TRBV27, the J gene TRBJ1-4, with 9 bases that match TRBD1. The receptor's source is a man between 18 and 35 years old who received the YFV17D yellow fever vaccine. The CDR3 loop is CASAGQGSEKLFF. In DNA form, the CDR3 reads TGTGCCAGCGCGGGACAGGGAAGTGAAAAACTGTTTTTT.